This T cell receptor (beta chain) was observed in a study of control samples from healthy donors and cancer patients. The CDR3 is 14 amino acids. Trimming pared 2 bases from V and 4 bases from J, leaving 11 bases between. CDR1 and CDR2 (germline): SNHLY, FYNNEI. Some clones are missing from TCRdb's copy, which holds only in-frame ones; the method was immunoSEQ multiplex PCR. The sample carries 30,000 or so clones, roughly 94% recorded once. The chain uses TRBV2 and TRBJ1-1; D is possibly TRBD1 (6 bases). The receptor was derived from a man in his fifties or sixties in good health. The source material was blood. CDR3 residues: CASSERGGITEAFF. In DNA form, the CDR3 reads TGTGCCAGCAGTGAAAGGGGGGGAATCACTGAAGCTTTCTTT.